The 28 T cell receptor beta chains below come from one sample, sequenced in a study of T-cell memory formation after mild COVID-19. MiXCR was run by TCRdb on the 5' RACE reads, yielding one entry per CDR3 protein. Of 350,000 or so distinct CDR3 sequences listed, over 10% are singletons. Source material: PBMCs or a T cell subset sorted from them (not recorded which). The receptors here all came from a man between 18 and 35 years old who had mild COVID-19 (a few samples of this study predate the infection). Cell type and time point are not known.

The table lists this clonotype with a few counts. The genes are TRBV7-9 and TRBJ1-6; perhaps TRBD1 as D (6 bases). Per germline, CDR1 SEHNR and CDR2 FQNEAQ (reference sequence). This CDR3 has 16 residues. The V end lost 1 base, the J end lost 11 bases, and 18 bases lay between the germline ends. CDR3 in amino acids: CASSLGADGGWAPLHF. CDR3 in DNA: TGTGCCAGCAGCTTAGGAGCCGATGGGGGCTGGGCACCCCTCCACTTT.

The CDR3 coding sequence is TGCAGTGCTAGAGAGGGGGGACTAGCGATATTTAGCACAGATACGCAGTATTTT. Its protein is CSAREGGLAIFSTDTQYF. The chain joins TRBV20-1 to TRBJ2-3, with 10 bases fitting TRBD2. Germline CDR1 and CDR2: DFQATT and SNEGSKA (reference sequence). Trimming took 0 bases from V and 0 from J; bases not matched to a gene: 9. This CDR3 comprises 18 residues.

This clonotype was picked up a small number of times. V gene TRBV6-5 combines with J gene TRBJ2-3; no definite D call. Germline CDR1 and CDR2: MNHEY and SVGAGI. This CDR3 is 18 amino acids long. The germline V and J ends were trimmed by 6 bases and 1 base, with 23 bases remaining between them. The CDR3 is CASSQNPRQPVGTDTQYF. For the CDR3, the DNA is TGTGCCAGCAGCCAGAACCCCCGTCAGCCAGTAGGCACAGATACGCAGTATTTT.

V is TRBV11-2 and J is TRBJ2-7; 7 positions match TRBD1. Germline-derived CDR1 and CDR2 are SGHAT and FQNNGV. Trimming at V came to 6 bases and at J to 3 bases, leaving 5 bases not matched to a gene. This CDR3 has 13 amino acids. The CDR3 DNA sequence: TGTGCCAGCAGTCGGGGACAGCTCTACGAGCAGTACGTC. Protein product: CASSRGQLYEQYV.

This clonotype was seen only a few times. This rearrangement joins TRBV19 to TRBJ2-1, with D maybe TRBD2 (7 bases). The CDR3 has 14 residues. CDR1 and CDR2 (germline): LNHDA, SQIVND (reference sequence). The CDR3 is CATGGHSSYNEQFF. The CDR3, as DNA: TGTGCAACGGGGGGCCATAGCTCCTACAATGAGCAGTTCTTC.

This clonotype was detected only a few times. The genes are TRBV6-6 and TRBJ1-5; D might be TRBD1 (6 bases). V lost 0 bases and J 2 bases, leaving 14 bases between the germline ends. In germline, CDR1 is MNHNY, CDR2 SVGAGI (reference sequence). This CDR3 has 17 amino acids. The chain's CDR3 is CASSYSKRGAGNQPQHF. The CDR3 DNA sequence: TGTGCCAGCAGTTACTCGAAGCGGGGGGCAGGCAATCAGCCCCAGCATTTT.

The V and J genes are TRBV28 and TRBJ1-2; TRBD1 aligns across 7 bases. Looked up from germline, CDR1 is MDHEN and CDR2 is SYDVKM. V lost 6 bases and J lost 8; bases outside the gene matches: 15. The CDR3 is 15 amino acids. This CDR3 is CASRILTGLNGGYTF. The CDR3 DNA follows: TGTGCCAGCAGGATACTGACAGGGCTTAATGGAGGCTACACCTTC.

This clonotype was picked up many times. This chain uses TRBV5-1 with TRBJ2-5; unclear D gene. Germline V CDR1 and CDR2: SGHRS, YFSETQ. V lost 7 bases and J lost 0, with 13 bases in between. The CDR3 runs 14 residues. In DNA, the CDR3 is TGCGCCAGCCAAAAAGGGAACAACCAAGAGACCCAGTACTTC. Translated, it gives CASQKGNNQETQYF.

This clonotype occurred a few times. The chain links TRBV4-3 to TRBJ1-2; perhaps TRBD1 as D (5 bases). CDR1 and CDR2 (germline): LGHNA, YSLEER. With 2 bases removed from V and 2 bases from J, the gap between germline ends came to 6 bases. The CDR3 is 13 residues long. As DNA, the CDR3 is TGCGCCAGCAGCCAACCAGGGAACTATGGCTACACCTTC. This encodes CASSQPGNYGYTF.

The V gene is TRBV29-1, the J gene TRBJ1-1; no clear D. The CDR3 loop spans 12 amino acids. The V and J ends lost 5 bases and 1 base respectively, with 8 bases between them. Germline values: CDR1 SQVTM, CDR2 ANQGSEA. The CDR3 protein is CSVTAGNTEAFF. In nucleotides, the CDR3 is TGCAGCGTTACAGCCGGGAACACTGAAGCTTTCTTT.

The V gene is TRBV7-2, the J gene TRBJ2-3; the match to TRBD1 covers 7 bases. The ends lost 1 base at V and 7 bases at J; junction bases unmatched: 8. Germline lookup yields CDR1 SGHTA and CDR2 FQGNSA. The CDR3 has 15 residues. The CDR3 DNA sequence: TGTGCCAGCAGCTTAGAGGCAGGGGGTTTGCATACGCAGTATTTT. The encoded protein is CASSLEAGGLHTQYF.

There are many counts of this clonotype. One end of the junction is discordant with germline, which a read error may explain. V gene TRBV5-1 combines with J gene TRBJ2-5; D may be TRBD1 or TRBD2 (6 bases each). This CDR3 region has 13 residues. CDR1 and CDR2 (germline): SGHRS, YFSETQ. The CDR3 reads CASSRGVQETQYF. The CDR3 region has the DNA TGTGCCAGCAGTAGGGGGGTCCAAGAGACCCAGTACTTC.

DNA for the CDR3: TGCGCCAGCAGGTTAGAGGGTTTTACTGAAGCTTTCTTT. This translates into CASRLEGFTEAFF. The rearrangement links TRBV4-1 to TRBJ1-1; unclear D gene. In germline, CDR1 is MGHRA, CDR2 YSYEKL. Trimming removed 6 bases at V and 5 bases at J, with 13 bases between. The CDR3 contains 13 residues.

V is TRBV5-1 and J is TRBJ2-2, with unresolved D. The V end was cut by 4 bases, the J end by 2 bases, with 9 bases between. The CDR3 runs 14 residues. The V gene's germline CDR1 is SGHRS and CDR2 YFSETQ. CDR3 coding DNA: TGCGCCAGCAGCGCCAGTCTTAACACCGGGGAGCTGTTTTTT. This codes for CASSASLNTGELFF.

This clonotype was recorded many times. The gene calls are TRBV5-1 and TRBJ2-3; D is unresolved. The V gene lost 4 bases and the J gene lost 0 bases, with 3 bases spanning the gap. Germline CDR1 SGHRS, CDR2 YFSETQ. This CDR3 has 12 amino acids. The CDR3 sequence: CASSASTDTQYF. In nucleotides, the CDR3 is TGCGCCAGCAGCGCAAGCACAGATACGCAGTATTTT.

This clonotype has only a few counts. This chain uses TRBV7-6 with TRBJ1-4; D gene uncertain. Germline V CDR1 and CDR2: SGHVS, FNYEAQ. V was pared by 2 bases and J by 2 bases, with 15 bases between. The CDR3 runs to 17 residues. Written as DNA, the CDR3 is TGTGCCAGCAGCTTACAACCCCTGGACGGTACTAATGAAAAACTGTTTTTT. It translates to CASSLQPLDGTNEKLFF. The whole variable domain, filled in from reference TRBV7-6 and TRBJ1-4, reads GAGVSQSPRYKVTKRGQDVALRCDPISGHVSLYWYRQALGQGPEFLTYFNYEAQQDKSGLPNDRFSAERPEGSISTLTIQRTEQRDSAMYRCASSLQPLDGTNEKLFFGSGTQLSVL.

The chain couples TRBV28 to TRBJ2-7; 7 bases fit TRBD1. Germline-derived CDR1 and CDR2 are MDHEN and SYDVKM. The CDR3 length is 15 residues. Trimming cost V 4 bases and J 3 bases; bases outside gene matches: 9. The CDR3 loop reads CASSSPPGGDYEQYV. The CDR3 bases are TGTGCCAGCAGTTCCCCTCCAGGGGGTGACTACGAGCAGTACGTC.

This chain uses TRBV6-5 with TRBJ1-5, with TRBD1 matching 7 bases. V shed 2 bases, J shed 6 bases, and the junction held 7 bases outside the gene matches. CDR3 length equals 15 residues. Germline loops: CDR1 MNHEY, CDR2 SVGAGI. CDR3 sequence reads: CASSYRGGNGQPQHF. CDR3 sequence (DNA): TGTGCCAGCAGTTACCGAGGGGGCAACGGTCAGCCCCAGCATTTT.

V is TRBV5-1 and J is TRBJ2-3; TRBD2 matches at 10 bases. The V gene end was trimmed by 2 bases and the J gene end by 0 bases; junction bases not matched to a gene: 6. This CDR3 spans 17 amino acids. Germline lookup yields CDR1 SGHRS and CDR2 YFSETQ. CDR3 DNA: TGCGCCAGCAGCTTAGCTACTAGCGGGGTTAGCACAGATACGCAGTATTTT. Its protein is CASSLATSGVSTDTQYF.

This clonotype was observed a few times. This chain links TRBV12-3 or TRBV12-4 with TRBJ2-5, with D possibly called TRBD1 or TRBD2 (5 bases each). This CDR3 region has 15 residues. V was pared by 5 bases and J by 5 bases, with 18 bases between. The CDR3 reads CASSPRTGQLETQYF. The CDR3, as DNA: TGTGCCAGCAGTCCCCGGACGGGGCAACTGGAGACCCAGTACTTC.

V and J are TRBV5-1 and TRBJ2-3; tentatively, D is TRBD1 (6 bases). The CDR3 has 16 amino acids. Trimming stripped 0 bases from V and 0 bases from J, with 11 bases between. Germline lookup yields CDR1 SGHRS and CDR2 YFSETQ. The CDR3 region is CASSLETGSSTDTQYF. The CDR3 coding sequence is TGCGCCAGCAGCTTGGAAACAGGGTCAAGCACAGATACGCAGTATTTT. Combining the CDR3 with reference TRBV5-1 and TRBJ2-3 gives the whole variable domain KAGVTQTPRYLIKTRGQQVTLSCSPISGHRSVSWYQQTPGQGLQFLFEYFSETQRNKGNFPGRFSGRQFSNSRSEMNVSTLELGDSALYLCASSLETGSSTDTQYFGPGTRLTVL.

V and J are TRBV28 and TRBJ1-1; D is perhaps TRBD1 (6 bases). Germline CDR1 reads MDHEN; CDR2 reads SYDVKM. The CDR3 is 12 amino acids. CDR3 DNA sequence: TGTGCAGCGGGTTCGAGGGACAATGAAGCTTTCTTT. This sequence encodes CAAGSRDNEAFF.

This clonotype showed up just a few times. This chain's CDR3 is CAILGGAGGNQPQHF. In DNA, the CDR3 is TGTGCCATCCTAGGGGGGGCAGGGGGCAATCAGCCCCAGCATTTT. The genes are TRBV28 and TRBJ1-5; weak D call: TRBD1 (6 bases). V lost 10 bases and J 2 bases, leaving 18 bases between the germline ends. CDR1 and CDR2 (germline): MDHEN, SYDVKM. CDR3 size: 15 residues.

The chain has TRBV4-3 and TRBJ2-4; TRBD2 is a possible D gene (6 bases). The CDR3 covers 14 residues. Trimming cost V 0 bases and J 7 bases, with 10 bases left between them. The germline V gene has CDR1 LGHNA and CDR2 YSLEER. CDR3 region: CASSQDERVNIQYF. The CDR3 DNA reads TGCGCCAGCAGCCAAGATGAGCGGGTTAACATTCAGTACTTC.

Many counts were recorded for this clonotype. The CDR3 spells CASSSWDSHTDTQYF. The CDR3 DNA sequence: TGTGCCAGCAGTTCTTGGGACAGTCACACAGATACGCAGTATTTT. The chain combines TRBV12-3 or TRBV12-4 with TRBJ2-3, with TRBD1 matching over 7 bases. Trimming took 4 bases from V and 2 from J; bases not matched to a gene: 6. This CDR3 comprises 15 residues.

In this sample, this clonotype turned up many times. The CDR3 region has the DNA TGTGCCAGCACAGCGGGGGGGACCGCTGAGCAGTTCTTC. Protein sequence: CASTAGGTAEQFF. The V call is TRBV9, the J call TRBJ2-1; the match to TRBD2 covers 10 bases. Looked up from germline, CDR1 is SGDLS and CDR2 is YYNGEE. The trim removed 6 bases at V and 9 bases at J, leaving 6 bases unmatched. The CDR3 is 13 amino acids.

This clonotype appeared a few times. V is TRBV20-1 and J is TRBJ2-7; D remains unclear. The CDR3 runs 11 residues. V lost 2 bases and J lost 4, with 6 bases in between. Germline V gene sequence: CDR1 DFQATT, CDR2 SNEGSKA (reference sequence). As DNA, the CDR3 is TGCAGTGCTAGACGTGGTTACGAGCAGTACTTC. Residues: CSARRGYEQYF.

This clonotype was seen a few times. This rearrangement joins TRBV6-5 to TRBJ2-6; D gene unclear. CDR3 length: 16 residues. Deletions cut 1 base from V and 1 base from J, with 8 bases between. Per germline, CDR1 MNHEY and CDR2 SVGAGI. In DNA, the CDR3 is TGTGCCAGCAGTTACTTCGGAACATCTGGGGCCAACGTCCTGACTTTC. This gives the protein CASSYFGTSGANVLTF.